This TCR beta chain was obtained from a study of response to subunit inactivated influenza vaccine. TCRdb reanalysed the RT-PCR reads using MiXCR and keeps one entry per CDR3 protein. Among under 800,000 distinct CDR3 sequences listed, approximately 15% were seen once. This clonotype turned up a few times. This sample comprised PBMCs from blood, obtained roughly 2 weeks before vaccination. The origin of this receptor is a man in his fifties who received an inactivated influenza vaccine.

CDR3 DNA: TGTGCCAGCAGCCAAGAGTTAGCGGGGGTCTTCAGGCAGTACTTC. It encodes CASSQELAGVFRQYF. The chain is built from TRBV4-2 and TRBJ2-7; TRBD2 matches 9 bases. V gave up 0 bases and J gave up 9 bases; unmatched junction bases: 9. CDR1 is LGHNA, CDR2 YNFKEQ, per germline. CDR3 length equals 15 residues.